This paragraph reports one T cell receptor (beta chain). Its antigen is not yet known. It has no much larger one-base neighbor in the sample; base qualities were not kept. Genomic DNA was isolated from the sorted cells so that the TCRbeta CDR3 region could be sequenced. The immunoSEQ Assay was used to sequence the TCRbeta CDR3 regions. In TCRdb, the immuneACCESS table is reduced to in-frame sequences with V and J assigned. These tables do not hold every clone; where another copy was compared, an unresolved V gene accounts for under half, and the others remain unexplained. Here the sample has 50,000 to 65,000 clones; 65% to 85% occur a single time. The top ten constitute 1% of the sample. The source of the sample is a study of OX40 agonist ivuxolimab in advanced cancers. Regarding the research as a whole: Ivuxolimab, which targeted the costimulatory receptor OX40 (CD134), was an agonistic, fully human IgG2 monoclonal antibody. Intravenous ivuxolimab was administered to patients every 2 weeks at six dose levels: 0.01, 0.1, 0.3, 1.5, 3 and 10 mg/kg. Of the roughly 50 dose-escalation patients, hepatocellular carcinoma was present in approximately 20, melanoma in roughly 15, renal cell carcinoma in 9 and head and neck cancer in 9. The dose-escalation cohort was about 86% male with a mean age of about 54 years, ranging from roughly 23 to 80. Patients were allowed to have had prior anti-PD-1, anti-PD-L1 or anti-CTLA-4 therapy, and around 41% of the dose-escalation patients had previously received checkpoint inhibitors. Partial responses were achieved by three dose-escalation patients, of whom one had hepatocellular carcinoma and two had cutaneous melanoma. The point of sequencing TCRbeta in the periphery was to test whether ivuxolimab changed TCR sequence diversity and drove clonal T-cell expansion. The paper describes the monotherapy dose-escalation part (N of about 50 patients) of the phase I trial of ivuxolimab.

Patients with autoimmune disease history or receiving systemic immunosuppression were excluded from the trial. Peripheral blood for TCR sequencing was collected from all dose cohorts at baseline, on cycle 4 day 1, and on cycle 7 day 1. Samples came from an open-label, multicenter, first-in-human phase I dose-escalation trial of ivuxolimab. Adults with locally advanced or metastatic melanoma, renal cell carcinoma, hepatocellular carcinoma or head and neck squamous cell carcinoma were enrolled in the trial. Before TCR sequencing, CD4+ T cells and CD8+ T cells were sorted from peripheral blood as separate populations. General findings and caveats noted by the study authors: Clonal expansion of both CD4+ and CD8+ blood T cells was observed from baseline to week 6 at doses 0.1 to 3.0 mg/kg. Which antigens the clonally expanded peripheral T cells were specific for was not determined. Low levels of normalized T-cell clonal expansion were also seen in some nonresponding patients. Partial responders in the 0.1-3.0 mg/kg groups had among the lowest normalized peripheral clonal expansion, especially among CD8+ T cells. After ivuxolimab, CD8+ T cells had more expanded clones than CD4+ T cells on average.

From the germline V gene, CDR1 is SGHTA and CDR2 is FQGNSA. Ends trimmed: V by 5 bases, J by 0 bases; bases unmatched to a gene: 7. The CDR3 covers 16 residues, taking in both the cysteine and the phenylalanine. The read is trimmed to its CDR3 DNA, 48 bases read in frame from base 1. This specimen was CD4+ or CD8+ T cells sorted from blood, taken in a trial of the OX40 agonist ivuxolimab. The TCR was taken from an adult with an advanced solid tumor such as melanoma, head and neck, liver or kidney cancer. This chain is built from TRBV7-2 and TRBJ1-3, with 7 bases in between that match TRBD1. At the DNA level, the sequence is TGTGCCAGCAGCCTACGACAGGGCCCCTCTGGAAACACCATATATTTT. It codes for CASSLRQGPSGNTIYF.